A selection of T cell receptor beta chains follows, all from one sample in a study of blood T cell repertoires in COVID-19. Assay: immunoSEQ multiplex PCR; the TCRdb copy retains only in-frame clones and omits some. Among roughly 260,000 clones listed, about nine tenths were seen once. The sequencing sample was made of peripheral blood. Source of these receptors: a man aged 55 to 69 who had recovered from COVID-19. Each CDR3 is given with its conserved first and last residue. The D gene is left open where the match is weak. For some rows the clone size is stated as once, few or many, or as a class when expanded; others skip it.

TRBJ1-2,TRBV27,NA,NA,TGTGCCAGCAGTTTAGCCGGGGATGGCTACACCTTC,CASSLAGDGYTF
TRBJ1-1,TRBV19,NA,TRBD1,TGTGCCAGTAGTTCACAGGGGGCTAGGACTGAAGCTTTCTTT,CASSSQGARTEAFF
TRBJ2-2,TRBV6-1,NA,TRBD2,TGTGCCAGCAGTGACATGGGACTAGCGAACACCGGGGAGCTGTTTTTT,CASSDMGLANTGELFF
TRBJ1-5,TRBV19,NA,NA,TGTGCCAGTAGTAGGGTGGGAGCGAATCAGCCCCAGCATTTT,CASSRVGANQPQHF
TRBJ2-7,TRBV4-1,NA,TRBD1,TGCGCCAGCAGCCCCTCTAGAACAGGGGGCTACGAGCAGTACTTC,CASSPSRTGGYEQYF
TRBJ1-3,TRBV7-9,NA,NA,TGTGCCAGCAGCCGCGACTATTCTGGAAACACCATATATTTT,CASSRDYSGNTIYF
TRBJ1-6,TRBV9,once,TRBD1,TGTGCCAGCAGCCAGGGACAGGGTTATAATTCACCCCTCCACTTT,CASSQGQGYNSPLHF
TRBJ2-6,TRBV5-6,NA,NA,TGTGCCAGCAGCTTGGATTACGGTTCTGGGGCCAACGTCCTGACTTTC,CASSLDYGSGANVLTF
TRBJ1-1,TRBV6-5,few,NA,TGTGCCAGCAGGAATTACAGGGCTGAAGCTTTCTTT,CASRNYRAEAFF
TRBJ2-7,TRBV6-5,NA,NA,TGTGCCAGCAGTTATGGGGACTCCAACGAGCAGTACTTC,CASSYGDSNEQYF
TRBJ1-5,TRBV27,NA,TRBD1,TGTGCCAGCAGCCCTCCGGGACAGGGGAATCAGCCCCAGCATTTT,CASSPPGQGNQPQHF
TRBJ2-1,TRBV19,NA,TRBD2,TGTGCCAGTAGTGAGGCTAGCGGGGGGGCAAGGAATGAGCAGTTCTTC,CASSEASGGARNEQFF
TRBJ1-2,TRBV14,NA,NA,TGTGCCAGCAGCCAAGATGATCCAGGGAACTATGGCTACACCTTC,CASSQDDPGNYGYTF
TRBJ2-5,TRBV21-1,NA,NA,TGTGCCAGCAGCAAAGTAGCGGGAGCGCAGGGAGAGACCCAGTACTTC,CASSKVAGAQGETQYF
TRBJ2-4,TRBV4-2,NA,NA,TGTGCCAGCAGCCGGAGGGGGCCAGGGACCAAAAACATTCAGTACTTC,CASSRRGPGTKNIQYF
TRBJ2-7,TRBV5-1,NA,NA,TGCGCCAGCAGCCTCAATGCAGGGCTTTACGAGCAGTACTTC,CASSLNAGLYEQYF
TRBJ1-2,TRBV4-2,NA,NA,TGTGCCAGCAGCCAAGATAGGGGAAACTATGGCTACACCTTC,CASSQDRGNYGYTF
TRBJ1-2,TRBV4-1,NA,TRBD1,TGCGCCAGCAGCCAAGACTTGAGCCGGGACAGCTACTATGGCTACACCTTC,CASSQDLSRDSYYGYTF
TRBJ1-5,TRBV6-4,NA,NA,TGTGCCAGCAGGGACGCAAGCAGCAATCAGCCCCAGCATTTT,CASRDASSNQPQHF
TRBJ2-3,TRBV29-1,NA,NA,TGCAGCGCCCGGACTGGAGATACGCAGTATTTT,CSARTGDTQYF
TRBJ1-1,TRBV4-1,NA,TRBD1,TGCGCCAGCAGCCAAAATACCGGGACAGGGGTATACACTGAAGCTTTCTTT,CASSQNTGTGVYTEAFF
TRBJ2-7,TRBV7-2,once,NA,TGTGCCAGCAGCGTACAGAGAAACTACGAGCAGTACTTC,CASSVQRNYEQYF
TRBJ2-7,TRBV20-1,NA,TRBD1,TGCAGTGCTACGGACAGGCGCGAGCAGTACTTC,CSATDRREQYF
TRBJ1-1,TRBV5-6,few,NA,TGTGCCAGCAGCCGCGGAGGGTCCGCTTTCTTT,CASSRGGSAFF
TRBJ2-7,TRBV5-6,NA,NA,TGTGCCAGCAGCCCACCTTTGAGGAGGGGTGTCTCCTACGAGCAGTACTTC,CASSPPLRRGVSYEQYF
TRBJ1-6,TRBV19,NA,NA,TGTGCCAGTAGTATACACCGGACAGCCCAGGCACCCCTCCACTTT,CASSIHRTAQAPLHF
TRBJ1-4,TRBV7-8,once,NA,TGTGCCAGCAGCCCTAGGGGGTTTCATGAAAAACTGTTTTTT,CASSPRGFHEKLFF
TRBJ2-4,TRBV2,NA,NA,TGTGCCAGCAGTGAAGCTCTCTCCAGAAGCATTCAGTACTTC,CASSEALSRSIQYF
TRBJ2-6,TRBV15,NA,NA,TGTGCCACCAGCAGAGCAGGTGCTGGGGCCAACGTCCTGACTTTC,CATSRAGAGANVLTF
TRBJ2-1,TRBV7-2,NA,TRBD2,TGTGCCAGCAGCCAAACTAGCGGGGGTGGCAATGAGCAGTTCTTC,CASSQTSGGGNEQFF
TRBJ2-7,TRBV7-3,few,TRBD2,TGTGCCAGCAGCTTAACTCCGGGACTAGCGTCCGAGCAGTACTTC,CASSLTPGLASEQYF
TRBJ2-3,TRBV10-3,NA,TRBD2,TGTGCCATCAGGGAGACTAGCGGGGCGCCCCTAGGGGCAGATACGCAGTATTTT,CAIRETSGAPLGADTQYF
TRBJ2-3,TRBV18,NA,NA,TGTGCCAGCTCACCCGCTCAGGGCATCACAGATACGCAGTATTTT,CASSPAQGITDTQYF
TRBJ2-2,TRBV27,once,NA,TGTGCCAGCAGTCATAGGGGTCTTAACACCGGGGAGCTGTTTTTT,CASSHRGLNTGELFF
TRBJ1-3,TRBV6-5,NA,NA,TGTGCCAGCAGTTACGATCGGAGCTCTGGAAACACCATATATTTT,CASSYDRSSGNTIYF
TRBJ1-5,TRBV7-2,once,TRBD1,TGTGCCAGCAGCTTAGCTCTATCAGGGGGTCAGCCCCAGCATTTT,CASSLALSGGQPQHF
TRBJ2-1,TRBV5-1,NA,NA,TGCGCCAGCAGCCCCTCGACAGGTTACAATGAGCAGTTCTTC,CASSPSTGYNEQFF
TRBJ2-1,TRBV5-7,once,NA,TGTGCCAGCGAGGGATACAATGAGCAGTTCTTC,CASEGYNEQFF
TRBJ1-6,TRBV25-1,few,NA,TGTGCCAGCAGCGCTCCGGGAATTCCACCCCTCCACTTT,CASSAPGIPPLHF
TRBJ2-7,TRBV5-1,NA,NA,TGCGCCAGCAGCTTGGTGTCAGCCTACGAGCAGTACTTC,CASSLVSAYEQYF
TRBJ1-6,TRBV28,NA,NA,TGTGCCAGCAGTCCGTCCCTGGGCAATTCACCCCTCCACTTT,CASSPSLGNSPLHF
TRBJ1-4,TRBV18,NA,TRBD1,TGTGCCAGCTCACCCACCACAGGGGCAACTAATGAAAAACTGTTTTTT,CASSPTTGATNEKLFF
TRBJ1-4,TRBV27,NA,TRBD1,TGTGCCAGCAGTCAATGGACAGGTTCTTTGGAACTGTTTTTT,CASSQWTGSLELFF
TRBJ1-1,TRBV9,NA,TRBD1,TGTGCCAGCAGCGCGACCACGGGTTCAGGACAGGGGGTTAGAGCTTTCTTT,CASSATTGSGQGVRAFF